Listed below are T cell receptor beta chains from one sample, sequenced in a study of cytomegalovirus exposure and HLA in healthy donors. Libraries were prepared by immunoSEQ multiplex PCR; TCRdb keeps only in-frame clonotypes and omits some of them. The table has 160,000 or so clones, about nine tenths seen once. The specimen sequenced was PBMCs. These receptors came from a man aged 18 to 35 in good health and CMV-seropositive. Each CDR3 is given with its conserved first and last residue. The order of the fields is D gene, J gene, V gene, clone size, CDR3 protein, CDR3 DNA. D genes are given only for firm matches. Not all rows give a size; the values are once, few, many and, for expanded clones, a class.

TRBD2,TRBJ2-2,TRBV28,.,CASRPSTSGNTGELFF,TGTGCCAGCAGACCATCTACTAGCGGTAACACCGGGGAGCTGTTTTTT
.,TRBJ2-1,TRBV6-6,.,CASSQASVYNEQFF,TGTGCCAGCAGCCAGGCCTCGGTATACAATGAGCAGTTCTTC
TRBD1,TRBJ2-7,TRBV9,.,CASSVDEDRGSYEQYF,TGTGCCAGCAGCGTAGACGAGGACAGGGGGTCCTACGAGCAGTACTTC
.,TRBJ2-3,TRBV21-1,.,CASSKARTGETSSTDTQYF,TGTGCCAGCAGCAAAGCCCGGACAGGGGAGACTTCTAGCACAGATACGCAGTATTTT
TRBD2,TRBJ2-2,TRBV7-2,once,CASSLVKEAGVAGELFF,TGTGCCAGCAGCTTAGTTAAAGAGGCGGGAGTGGCCGGGGAGCTGTTTTTT
.,TRBJ2-1,TRBV7-6,.,CASSALRGKGEQFF,TGTGCCAGCAGCGCCCTGCGGGGTAAGGGTGAGCAGTTCTTC
TRBD1,TRBJ1-1,TRBV13,.,CASSLGTGMNTEAFF,TGTGCCAGCAGCTTAGGGACAGGGATGAACACTGAAGCTTTCTTT
.,TRBJ2-7,TRBV19,.,CASSIGGGRDEQYF,TGTGCCAGTAGTATTGGGGGGGGCAGGGACGAGCAGTACTTC
TRBD2,TRBJ2-1,TRBV11-3,.,CASSLDQGGSGRPTEQFF,TGTGCCAGCAGCTTAGATCAGGGAGGGAGCGGGAGGCCCACTGAGCAGTTCTTC
.,TRBJ2-2,TRBV30,.,CAWSVTNTGELFF,TGTGCCTGGAGTGTTACTAACACCGGGGAGCTGTTTTTT
TRBD1,TRBJ2-7,TRBV9,.,CASSAFPGTGISYEQYF,TGTGCCAGCAGCGCGTTCCCCGGGACAGGGATCTCCTACGAGCAGTACTTC
.,TRBJ2-7,TRBV15,.,CATSRGGGASSYEQYF,TGTGCCACCAGCCGGGGAGGGGGGGCAAGCTCCTACGAGCAGTACTTC
TRBD1,TRBJ1-1,TRBV29-1,.,CSVGQGETEAFF,TGCAGCGTGGGACAGGGAGAGACTGAAGCTTTCTTT
TRBD1,TRBJ1-2,TRBV5-4,.,CASSPRDRATESYTF,TGTGCCAGCAGCCCACGGGACAGAGCGACTGAGAGCTACACCTTC
TRBD1,TRBJ1-1,TRBV10-3,.,CAISELEQGTEAFF,TGTGCCATCAGTGAGTTAGAACAGGGGACTGAAGCTTTCTTT
TRBD1,TRBJ2-3,TRBV5-1,few,CASSPQGAADTQYF,TGCGCCAGCAGCCCACAGGGGGCGGCAGATACGCAGTATTTT
.,TRBJ2-3,TRBV5-4,once,CASSSWGGAADTQYF,TGTGCCAGCAGCTCCTGGGGGGGGGCGGCAGATACGCAGTATTTT
TRBD2,TRBJ2-1,TRBV9,.,CASSVGGGNEQFF,TGTGCCAGCAGCGTAGGGGGGGGGAATGAGCAGTTCTTC
.,TRBJ2-7,TRBV5-1,.,CASSQLATPDEQYF,TGCGCCAGCAGCCAACTAGCCACCCCTGACGAGCAGTACTTC
.,TRBJ2-3,TRBV5-4,.,CASSLGPLSTDTQYF,TGTGCCAGCAGCTTGGGCCCGCTAAGCACAGATACGCAGTATTTT
TRBD1,TRBJ2-5,TRBV29-1,.,CSGVWTGGLQETQYF,TGCAGCGGGGTGTGGACAGGTGGACTTCAGGAGACCCAGTACTTC
TRBD2,TRBJ2-7,TRBV7-2,.,CASSPQGLAGNEQYF,TGTGCCAGCAGCCCCCAGGGGCTAGCGGGGAACGAGCAGTACTTC
TRBD1,TRBJ1-5,TRBV4-3,.,CASSQDRSSGQPQHF,TGCGCCAGCAGCCAGGACAGGTCCTCCGGACAGCCCCAGCATTTT
TRBD2,TRBJ2-7,TRBV7-2,.,CASSQQRGAYEQYF,TGTGCCAGCAGCCAACAGCGGGGCGCCTACGAGCAGTACTTC
.,TRBJ2-7,TRBV6-5,.,CASSRAYSYEQYF,TGTGCCAGCTCCCGAGCATATTCCTACGAGCAGTACTTC
TRBD1,TRBJ2-7,TRBV11-1,.,CASSRRQGAYEQYF,TGTGCCAGCAGCCGGCGACAGGGGGCCTACGAGCAGTACTTC
.,TRBJ1-2,TRBV6-5,.,CASSYGQGQKGYTF,TGTGCCAGCAGTTACGGGCAGGGCCAAAAAGGCTACACCTTC
TRBD2,TRBJ2-1,TRBV9,.,CASSGGLAENEQFF,TGTGCCAGCAGCGGGGGACTAGCGGAAAATGAGCAGTTCTTC
.,TRBJ1-1,TRBV9,.,CASSVVSGSDTEAFF,TGTGCCAGCAGCGTAGTATCGGGTTCGGACACTGAAGCTTTCTTT
.,TRBJ2-1,TRBV6-1,.,CASIRGGYNEQFF,TGTGCCAGCATAAGGGGGGGTTACAATGAGCAGTTCTTC